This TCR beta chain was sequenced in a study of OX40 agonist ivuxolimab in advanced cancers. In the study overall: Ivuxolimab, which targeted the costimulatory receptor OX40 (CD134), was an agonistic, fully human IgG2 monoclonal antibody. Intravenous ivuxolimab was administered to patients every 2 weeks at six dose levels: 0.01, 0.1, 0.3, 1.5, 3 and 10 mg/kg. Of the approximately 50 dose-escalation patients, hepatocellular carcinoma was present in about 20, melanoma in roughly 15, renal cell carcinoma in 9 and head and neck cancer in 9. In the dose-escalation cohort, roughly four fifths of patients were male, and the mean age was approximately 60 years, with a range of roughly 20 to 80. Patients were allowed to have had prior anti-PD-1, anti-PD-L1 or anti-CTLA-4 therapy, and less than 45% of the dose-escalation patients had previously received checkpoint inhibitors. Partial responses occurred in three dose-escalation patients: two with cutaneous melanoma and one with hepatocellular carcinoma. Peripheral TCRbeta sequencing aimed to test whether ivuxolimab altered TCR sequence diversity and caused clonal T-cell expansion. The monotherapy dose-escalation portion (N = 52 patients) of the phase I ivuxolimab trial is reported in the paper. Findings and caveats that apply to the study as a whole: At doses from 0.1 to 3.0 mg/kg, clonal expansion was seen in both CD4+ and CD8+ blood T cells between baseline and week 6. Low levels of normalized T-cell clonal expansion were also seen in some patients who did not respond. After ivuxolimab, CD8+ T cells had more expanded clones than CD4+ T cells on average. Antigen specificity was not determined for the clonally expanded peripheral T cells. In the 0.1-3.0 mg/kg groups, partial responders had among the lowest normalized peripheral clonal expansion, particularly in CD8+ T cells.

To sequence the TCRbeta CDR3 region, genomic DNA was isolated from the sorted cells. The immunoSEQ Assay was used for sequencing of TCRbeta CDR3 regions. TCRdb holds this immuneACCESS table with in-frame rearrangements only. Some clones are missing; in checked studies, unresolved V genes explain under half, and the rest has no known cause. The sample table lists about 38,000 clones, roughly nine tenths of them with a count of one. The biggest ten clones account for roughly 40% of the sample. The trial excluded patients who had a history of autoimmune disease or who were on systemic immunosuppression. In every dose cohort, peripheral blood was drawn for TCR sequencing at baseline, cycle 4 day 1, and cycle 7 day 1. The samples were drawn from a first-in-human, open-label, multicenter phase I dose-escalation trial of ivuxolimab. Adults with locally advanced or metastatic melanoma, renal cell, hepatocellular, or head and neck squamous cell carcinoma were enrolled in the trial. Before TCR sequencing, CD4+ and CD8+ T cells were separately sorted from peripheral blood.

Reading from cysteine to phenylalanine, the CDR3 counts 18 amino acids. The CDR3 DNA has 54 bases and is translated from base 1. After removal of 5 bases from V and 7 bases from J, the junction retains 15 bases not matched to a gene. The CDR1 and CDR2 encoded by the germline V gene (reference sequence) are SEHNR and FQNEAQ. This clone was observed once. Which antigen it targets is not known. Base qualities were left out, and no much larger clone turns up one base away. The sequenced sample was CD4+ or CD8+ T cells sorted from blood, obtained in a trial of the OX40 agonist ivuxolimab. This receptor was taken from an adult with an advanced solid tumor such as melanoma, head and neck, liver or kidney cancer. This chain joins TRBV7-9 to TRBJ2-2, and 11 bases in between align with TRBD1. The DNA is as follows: TGTGCCAGCAGCCCTCCCCTCGGACAGGGGGCTTTGGTCGGGGAGCTGTTTTTT. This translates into CASSPPLGQGALVGELFF.